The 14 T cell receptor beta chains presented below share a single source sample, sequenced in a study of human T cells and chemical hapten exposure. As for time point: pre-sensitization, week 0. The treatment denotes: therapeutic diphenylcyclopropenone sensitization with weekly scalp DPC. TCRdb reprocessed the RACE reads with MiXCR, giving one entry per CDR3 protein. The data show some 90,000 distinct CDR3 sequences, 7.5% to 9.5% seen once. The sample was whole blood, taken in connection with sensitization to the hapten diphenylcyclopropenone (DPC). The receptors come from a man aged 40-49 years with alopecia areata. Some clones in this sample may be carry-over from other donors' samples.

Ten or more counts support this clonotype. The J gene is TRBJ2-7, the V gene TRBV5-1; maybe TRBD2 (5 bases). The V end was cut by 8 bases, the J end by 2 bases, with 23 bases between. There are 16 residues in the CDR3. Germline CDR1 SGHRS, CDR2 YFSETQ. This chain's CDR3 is CASRHRGKRFPYEQYV. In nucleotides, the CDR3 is TGCGCCAGTAGACACCGAGGGAAACGGTTTCCCTACGAGCAGTACGTC.

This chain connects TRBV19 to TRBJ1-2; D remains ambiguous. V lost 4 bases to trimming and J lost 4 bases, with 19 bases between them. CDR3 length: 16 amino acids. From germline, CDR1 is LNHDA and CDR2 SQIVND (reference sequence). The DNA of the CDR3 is TGTGCCAGTAGTACCTACTCCGGGCCCCCTGGCTATGGCTACACCTTC. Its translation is CASSTYSGPPGYGYTF.

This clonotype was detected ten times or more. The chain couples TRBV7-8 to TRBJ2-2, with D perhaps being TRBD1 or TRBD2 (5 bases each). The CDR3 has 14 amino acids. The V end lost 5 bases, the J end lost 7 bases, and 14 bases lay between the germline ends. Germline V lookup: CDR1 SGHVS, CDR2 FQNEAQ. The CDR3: CASSGTGPFGELFF. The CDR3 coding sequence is TGTGCCAGCAGCGGGACGGGTCCTTTCGGGGAGCTGTTTTTT.

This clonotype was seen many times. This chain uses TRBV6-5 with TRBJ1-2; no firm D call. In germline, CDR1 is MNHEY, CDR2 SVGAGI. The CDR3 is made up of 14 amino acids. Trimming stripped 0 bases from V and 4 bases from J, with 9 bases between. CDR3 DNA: TGTGCCAGCAGTTACTCCAGCAGAGCCTATGGCTACACCTTC. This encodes CASSYSSRAYGYTF.

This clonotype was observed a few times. CDR3 region: CASSHGLVTDTQYF. The CDR3 bases are TGTGCCAGCAGTCATGGACTAGTCACAGATACGCAGTATTTT. V gene TRBV12-3 or TRBV12-4 combines with J gene TRBJ2-3; 7 positions match TRBD2. The CDR3 loop spans 14 amino acids. The ends lost 5 bases at V and 2 bases at J; junction bases unmatched: 4.

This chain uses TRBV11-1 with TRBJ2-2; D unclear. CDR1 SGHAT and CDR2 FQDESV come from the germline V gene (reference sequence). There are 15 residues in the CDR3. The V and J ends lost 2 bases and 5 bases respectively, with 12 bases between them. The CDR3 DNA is TGTGCCAGCAGCTTAAGTTCTGCGCGAACCGGGGAGCTGTTTTTT. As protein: CASSLSSARTGELFF.

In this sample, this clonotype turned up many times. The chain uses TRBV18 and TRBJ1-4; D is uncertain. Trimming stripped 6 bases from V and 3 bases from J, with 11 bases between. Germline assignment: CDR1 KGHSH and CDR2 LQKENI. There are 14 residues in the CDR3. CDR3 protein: CASSLDVSNEKLFF. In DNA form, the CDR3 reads TGTGCCAGCTCTCTGGACGTATCTAATGAAAAACTGTTTTTT.

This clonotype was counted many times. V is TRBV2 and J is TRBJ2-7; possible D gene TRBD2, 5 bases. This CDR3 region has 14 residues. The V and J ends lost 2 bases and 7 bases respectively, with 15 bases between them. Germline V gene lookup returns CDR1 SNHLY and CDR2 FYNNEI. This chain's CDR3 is CASSERSGSREQYF. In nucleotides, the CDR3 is TGTGCCAGCAGTGAACGGTCGGGGTCTCGAGAGCAGTACTTC.

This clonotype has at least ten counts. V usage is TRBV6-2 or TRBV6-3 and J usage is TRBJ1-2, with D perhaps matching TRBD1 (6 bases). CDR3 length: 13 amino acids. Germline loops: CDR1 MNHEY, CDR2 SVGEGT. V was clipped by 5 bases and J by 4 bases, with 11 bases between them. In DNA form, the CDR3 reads TGTGCCAGCAGTGGTACAGGGAGCTATGGCTACACCTTC. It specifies CASSGTGSYGYTF.

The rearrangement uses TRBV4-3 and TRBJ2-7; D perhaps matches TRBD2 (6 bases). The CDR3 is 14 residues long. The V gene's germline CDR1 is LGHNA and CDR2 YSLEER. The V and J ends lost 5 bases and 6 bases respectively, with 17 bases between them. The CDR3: CASSWTVGSPEQYF. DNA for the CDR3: TGCGCCAGCAGCTGGACTGTCGGGAGTCCCGAGCAGTACTTC.

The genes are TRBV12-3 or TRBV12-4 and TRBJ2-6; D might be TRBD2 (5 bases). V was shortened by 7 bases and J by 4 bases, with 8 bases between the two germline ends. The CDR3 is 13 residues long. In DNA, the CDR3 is TGTGCCAGCATACCGGGAGGGGCCAACGTCCTGACTTTC. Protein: CASIPGGANVLTF.

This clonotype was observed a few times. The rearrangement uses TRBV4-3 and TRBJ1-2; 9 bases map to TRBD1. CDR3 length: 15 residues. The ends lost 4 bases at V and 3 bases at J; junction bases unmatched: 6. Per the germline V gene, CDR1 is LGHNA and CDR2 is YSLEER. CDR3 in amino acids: CASSRSQGADYGYTF. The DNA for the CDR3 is TGCGCCAGCAGCCGATCACAGGGGGCGGACTATGGCTACACCTTC.

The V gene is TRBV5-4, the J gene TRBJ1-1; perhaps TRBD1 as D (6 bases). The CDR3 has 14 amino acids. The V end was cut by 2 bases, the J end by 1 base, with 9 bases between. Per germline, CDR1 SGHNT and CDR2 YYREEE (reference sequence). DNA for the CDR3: TGTGCCAGCAGCTTCGGACAGAAGAACACTGAAGCTTTCTTT. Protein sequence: CASSFGQKNTEAFF.

CDR3 sequence: CASSPLRDEQFF. The CDR3, as DNA: TGTGCCAGCAGTCCCCTCCGGGATGAGCAGTTCTTC. The chain couples TRBV6-2 or TRBV6-3 to TRBJ2-1; D remains unclear. V was cut by 5 bases and J by 8 bases, with 10 bases left in between. The CDR3 consists of 12 residues. The germline V gene encodes CDR1 MNHEY and CDR2 SVGEGT.